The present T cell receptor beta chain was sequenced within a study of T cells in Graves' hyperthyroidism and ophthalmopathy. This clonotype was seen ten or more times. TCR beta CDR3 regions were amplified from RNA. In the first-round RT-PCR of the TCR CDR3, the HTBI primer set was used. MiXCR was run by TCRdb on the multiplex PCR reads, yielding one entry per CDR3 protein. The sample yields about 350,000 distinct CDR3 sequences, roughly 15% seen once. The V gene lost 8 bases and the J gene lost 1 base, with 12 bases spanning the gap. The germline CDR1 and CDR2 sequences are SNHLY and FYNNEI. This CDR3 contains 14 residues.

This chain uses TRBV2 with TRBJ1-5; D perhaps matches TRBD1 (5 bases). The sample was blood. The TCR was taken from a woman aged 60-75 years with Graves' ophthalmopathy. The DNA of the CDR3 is TGTGCCAGCGGGGGAAGGTTGAGCAATCAGCCCCAGCATTTT. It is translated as CASGGRLSNQPQHF.